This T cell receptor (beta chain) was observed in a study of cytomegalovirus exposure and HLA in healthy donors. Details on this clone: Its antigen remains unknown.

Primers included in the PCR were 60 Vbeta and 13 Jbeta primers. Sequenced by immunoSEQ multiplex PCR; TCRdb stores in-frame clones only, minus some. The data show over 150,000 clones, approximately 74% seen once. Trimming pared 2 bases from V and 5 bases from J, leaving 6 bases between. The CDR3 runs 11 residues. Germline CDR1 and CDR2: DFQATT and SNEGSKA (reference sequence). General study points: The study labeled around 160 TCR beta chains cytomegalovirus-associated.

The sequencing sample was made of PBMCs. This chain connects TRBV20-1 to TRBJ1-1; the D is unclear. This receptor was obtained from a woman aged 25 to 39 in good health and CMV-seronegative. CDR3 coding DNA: TGCAGTGCTAGAACCGGGACTGAAGCTTTCTTT. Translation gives CSARTGTEAFF.